The sequence of this T cell receptor (beta chain) was determined in a study of blood T cell repertoires in COVID-19. Study-wide context: PBMCs, B-cell-depleted T cells, or T cells were the source of the cDNA or gDNA that made up the material.

Seattle's enrolled individuals joined amid active infection and were then monitored longitudinally. Sequencing was performed with immunoSEQ multiplex PCR; in TCRdb, only in-frame clones are kept and a portion is missing. The data contain tens of thousands of clones, roughly 85% of them singletons. Per germline, CDR1 SGHVS and CDR2 FQNEAQ. Trimming left V 7 bases short and J 4 bases short, with 13 bases between. The CDR3 covers 13 residues. The chain couples TRBV7-8 to TRBJ1-2; maybe TRBD1 (6 bases). This sequence was found in a middle-aged man with COVID-19, enrolled during active disease. Material: peripheral blood. The CDR3 nucleotides are TGTGCCAGCACCTGGGGGGGCAGCTATGGCTACACCTTC. Translation gives CASTWGGSYGYTF.